A single sample is the source of the 19 T cell receptor beta chains below, sequenced in a study of blood T cell repertoires in COVID-19 (dated by TCRdb to about 2020). Library creation used the immunoSEQ multiplex PCR assay. Here the immuneACCESS table is served through TCRdb, limited to in-frame sequences with V and J called. Missing clones are a known gap in these copies; in checked studies unresolved V genes cover under half, and the rest lacks a known reason. The sample table shows 250,000 or so clones, and about nine tenths are seen once. About 8.6% of the sample is held by the ten biggest clonotypes. Input material: peripheral blood. The source is a man in his forties with active or convalescent COVID-19.

The V gene is TRBV10-3, the J gene TRBJ2-7, with 11 positions matching TRBD2. Losses at the gene ends were 2 bases for V and 10 bases for J; bases not matched to a gene: 7. The CDR3 covers 14 residues. Germline V gives CDR1 ENHRY, CDR2 SYGVKD. In DNA, the CDR3 is TGTGCCATCAGTGAGAAAACTAGCGGGAGTGCTCAGTACTTC. It specifies CAISEKTSGSAQYF.

The V and J genes are TRBV5-5 and TRBJ1-5; D perhaps matches TRBD1 (5 bases). V lost 3 bases and J 3 bases, leaving 13 bases between the germline ends. Germline loops: CDR1 SGHKS, CDR2 YYEKEE (reference sequence). The CDR3 is 15 residues long. The CDR3 region has the DNA TGTGCCAGCAGCTACCAAGGACATCTCAATCAGCCCCAGCATTTT. Protein product: CASSYQGHLNQPQHF.

The V and J genes are TRBV6-5 and TRBJ1-2; 9 bases agree with TRBD1. The V gene end was trimmed by 0 bases and the J gene end by 4 bases; junction bases not matched to a gene: 6. The germline V gene encodes CDR1 MNHEY and CDR2 SVGAGI. The CDR3 extends over 16 amino acids. CDR3 sequence: CASSYSIGTGSYGYTF. CDR3 DNA: TGTGCCAGCAGTTACTCGATAGGGACAGGGTCCTATGGCTACACCTTC.

This chain joins TRBV28 and TRBJ2-5; the match to TRBD1 covers 7 bases. The V gene's germline CDR1 is MDHEN and CDR2 SYDVKM. Trimming at V came to 6 bases and at J to 2 bases, leaving 3 bases not matched to a gene. The CDR3 consists of 13 residues. For the CDR3, the DNA is TGTGCCAGCAGCCGGGGACAGCAAGAGACCCAGTACTTC. Its translation: CASSRGQQETQYF.

The chain recombines TRBV19 with TRBJ2-2; 7 bases map to TRBD1. CDR3 size: 17 residues. V trimming: 0 bases; J trimming: 7 bases; junction bases outside the gene matches: 11. CDR1 and CDR2 (germline): LNHDA, SQIVND (reference sequence). CDR3 DNA sequence: TGTGCCAGTAGTATAGATTCATCGCAGGGGGTATTCGGGGAGCTGTTTTTT. It codes for CASSIDSSQGVFGELFF. The full variable domain, in which reference TRBV19 and TRBJ2-2 provide the parts outside the CDR3, is DGGITQSPKYLFRKEGQNVTLSCEQNLNHDAMYWYRQDPGQGLRLIYYSQIVNDFQKGDIAEGYSVSREKKESFPLTVTSAQKNPTAFYLCASSIDSSQGVFGELFFGEGSRLTVL.

On this clone: The junction departs from the called germline gene at one end, perhaps through a read error. The gene calls are TRBV7-3 and TRBJ1-2; 8 nucleotides match TRBD1. Germline CDR1 reads SGHTA; CDR2 reads FQGTGA. The CDR3 extends over 15 amino acids. CDR3 protein: CASSPRQGMDYDYTF. The CDR3 DNA sequence: TGTGCCAGCAGCCCTCGACAGGGGATGGACTATGACTACACCTTC.

This clone was seen just once. This rearrangement joins TRBV4-2 to TRBJ2-1; 10 bases map to TRBD2. J lost 6 bases, V lost 5 bases, and 10 bases had no gene match. The CDR3 length is 16 residues. CDR1 is LGHNA, CDR2 YNFKEQ, per germline. CDR3 DNA: TGTGCCAGCAGCTCCCTAGACTTAGCGGGAGGCAATGAGCAGTTCTTC. This gives the protein CASSSLDLAGGNEQFF.

This chain connects TRBV12-2 to TRBJ2-1; TRBD2 is taken as the D call from the table, unchecked against the DNA. TRBV12-2 is a documented pseudogene. The CDR3 has 19 amino acids. CDR3 in amino acids: CASRLAIIGLAGRYNEQFF. As DNA, the CDR3 is TGTGCAAGTCGCTTAGCGATTATCGGACTAGCGGGAAGGTACAATGAGCAGTTCTTC.

The chain links TRBV7-9 to TRBJ2-7; 7 positions agree with TRBD2. J was trimmed by 4 bases and V by 5 bases; bases with no gene match: 14. CDR3 length: 16 residues. Per germline, CDR1 SEHNR and CDR2 FQNEAQ (reference sequence). The CDR3 bases are TGTGCCAGCAGCCCCGAGGGAGGGACCCCCCCTTACGAGCAGTACTTC. Its translation: CASSPEGGTPPYEQYF.

This chain uses TRBV18 with TRBJ2-7; 10 bases align to TRBD1. Germline-derived CDR1 and CDR2 are KGHSH and LQKENI. Losses at the gene ends were 0 bases for V and 5 bases for J; bases not matched to a gene: 7. This CDR3 spans 16 amino acids. CDR3 bases: TGTGCCAGCTCACCACCCTCCGGGACAGGGGATGACGAGCAGTACTTC. This gives the protein CASSPPSGTGDDEQYF.

The chain uses TRBV12-5 and TRBJ2-1, with 10 bases identical to TRBD2. Per germline, CDR1 LGHNT and CDR2 FRNRAP. The CDR3 spans 16 residues. The J segment lost 5 bases and the V segment lost 0 bases, leaving 4 bases of the junction unmatched. CDR3 protein: CASGLVTSGTHNEQFF. DNA of the CDR3: TGTGCTAGTGGTTTGGTTACTAGCGGGACTCACAATGAGCAGTTCTTC. Full variable domain (outside the CDR3, taken from reference TRBV12-5 and TRBJ2-1): DARVTQTPRHKVTEMGQEVTMRCQPILGHNTVFWYRQTMMQGLELLAYFRNRAPLDDSGMPKDRFSAEMPDATLATLKIQPSEPRDSAVYFCASGLVTSGTHNEQFFGPGTRLTVL.

The genes are TRBV19 and TRBJ2-2, with 14 bases identical to TRBD2. CDR1 is LNHDA and CDR2 is SQIVND in the germline V gene (reference sequence). This CDR3 is built from 18 residues. V lost 11 bases to trimming and J lost 1 base; unmatched junction nucleotides: 12. The CDR3 DNA reads as TGTGCCGGCTCTCCGGGACTAGCGGGAGATGGGAACACCGGGGAGCTGTTTTTT. It codes for CAGSPGLAGDGNTGELFF.

This clone was seen just once. V and J are TRBV2 and TRBJ2-3, with TRBD1 matching 7 bases. V was clipped by 6 bases and J by 0 bases; unmatched bases: 3. The CDR3 extends over 14 amino acids. Germline V gene data show CDR1 as SNHLY and CDR2 as FYNNEI. This CDR3 is CASSGTESTDTQYF. CDR3 nucleotides: TGTGCCAGCAGCGGGACAGAAAGCACAGATACGCAGTATTTT.

The chain is built from TRBV5-1 and TRBJ2-1; TRBD1 is a possible D gene (6 bases). CDR1 is SGHRS and CDR2 is YFSETQ in the germline V gene. The CDR3 length is 15 residues. V was trimmed by 3 bases and J by 5 bases, leaving 15 bases between them. CDR3 sequence: CASSSRTVSDNEQFF. CDR3 DNA sequence: TGCGCCAGCAGCTCGCGGACAGTTAGCGACAATGAGCAGTTCTTC.

This chain connects TRBV18 to TRBJ2-7, with D perhaps TRBD1 (5 bases). Germline V gene lookup returns CDR1 KGHSH and CDR2 LQKENI. This CDR3 region has 15 residues. V dropped 0 bases and J dropped 4 bases, with 13 bases sitting between them. The CDR3 loop reads CASSPPLQGRYEQYF. In DNA form, the CDR3 reads TGTGCCAGCTCACCACCTCTCCAGGGCAGGTACGAGCAGTACTTC.

The V gene is TRBV28, the J gene TRBJ1-2; 9 nucleotides line up with TRBD1. Germline CDR1 is MDHEN and CDR2 is SYDVKM. The ends lost 4 bases at V and 4 bases at J; junction bases unmatched: 4. The CDR3 is 14 residues long. CDR3 residues: CASSSGTGLYGYTF. The CDR3 DNA reads TGTGCCAGCAGTTCGGGGACAGGGCTCTATGGCTACACCTTC.

J is TRBJ2-2 and V is TRBV7-9, with 9 nucleotides matching TRBD1. Trimming removed 1 base from V and 4 bases from J; junction bases left unmatched: 4. Germline V lookup: CDR1 SEHNR, CDR2 FQNEAQ (reference sequence). This CDR3 comprises 16 residues. The CDR3 coding sequence is TGTGCCAGCAGCTTAGTTTCGGGACAGGGCACCGGGGAGCTGTTTTTT. This codes for CASSLVSGQGTGELFF.

The chain combines TRBV11-2 with TRBJ2-5; no reliable D call. The CDR3 totals 14 residues. CDR1 and CDR2 from the germline V gene are SGHAT and FQNNGV. Trimming stripped 5 bases from V and 5 bases from J, with 15 bases between. This CDR3 reads CASSLLGHGETQYF. CDR3 DNA sequence: TGTGCCAGCAGCCTGTTGGGTCACGGGGAGACCCAGTACTTC.

This chain joins TRBV6-5 and TRBJ1-5; D uncertain. Germline CDR1 and CDR2: MNHEY and SVGAGI. This CDR3 contains 15 residues. The V gene lost 0 bases and the J gene lost 0 bases, with 6 bases spanning the gap. CDR3 sequence (DNA): TGTGCCAGCAGTTACTCCGGGGATAGCAATCAGCCCCAGCATTTT. Translation gives CASSYSGDSNQPQHF.